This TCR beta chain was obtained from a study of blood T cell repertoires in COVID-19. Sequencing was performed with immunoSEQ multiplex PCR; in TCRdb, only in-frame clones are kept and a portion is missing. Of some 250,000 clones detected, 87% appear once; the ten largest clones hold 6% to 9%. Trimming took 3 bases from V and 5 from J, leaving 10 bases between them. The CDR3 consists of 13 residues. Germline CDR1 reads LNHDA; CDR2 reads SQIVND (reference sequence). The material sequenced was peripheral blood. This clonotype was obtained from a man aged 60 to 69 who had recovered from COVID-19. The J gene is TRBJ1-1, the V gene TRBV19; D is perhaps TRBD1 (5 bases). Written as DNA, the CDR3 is TGTGCCAGTAGTATTGGGGCTGGGACTGAAGCTTTCTTT. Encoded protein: CASSIGAGTEAFF.